The 16 T cell receptor beta chains below come from one sample, sequenced in a study of T cell responses to AZD1222 COVID-19 vaccine. The table came from immunoSEQ multiplex PCR; TCRdb's copy has only in-frame clones and leaves some out. Of some 80,000 clones in the sample, roughly 80% were seen once. The sample consisted of peripheral blood, taken 28 days after the second dose of the MenACWY control vaccine. The origin of the receptors is an adult who received the MenACWY meningococcal vaccine as a control.

The chain employs TRBV18 and TRBJ2-7; maybe TRBD1 (5 bases). CDR1 is KGHSH and CDR2 is LQKENI in the germline V gene. The CDR3 extends over 12 amino acids. Trimming removed 6 bases from V and 3 bases from J, with 9 bases in between. Here the CDR3 DNA reads TGTGCCAGCTCGCCCGACAGCTACGAGCAGTACTTC. Protein product: CASSPDSYEQYF.

The rearrangement joins TRBV4-3 to TRBJ2-6; possible D gene TRBD1, 6 bases. V lost 4 bases and J lost 1, with 14 bases in between. This CDR3 has 17 amino acids. Germline-derived CDR1 and CDR2 are LGHNA and YSLEER. CDR3 loop: CASSPQGTWSGANVLTF. As DNA, the CDR3 is TGCGCCAGCAGCCCACAGGGAACATGGTCTGGGGCCAACGTCCTGACTTTC.

V gene TRBV5-1 combines with J gene TRBJ2-7; the D is unclear. V shed 0 bases and J shed 0 bases, with 4 bases lying between them. Germline lookup yields CDR1 SGHRS and CDR2 YFSETQ. The CDR3 is 13 residues long. The CDR3 loop reads CASSLGFSYEQYF. In DNA form, the CDR3 reads TGCGCCAGCAGCTTGGGCTTCTCCTACGAGCAGTACTTC.

This chain joins TRBV5-1 and TRBJ2-7, with D perhaps TRBD2 (5 bases). Trimming pared 1 base from V and 3 bases from J, leaving 17 bases between. The CDR3 spans 16 residues. CDR1 is SGHRS and CDR2 is YFSETQ in the germline V gene. The CDR3: CASSLLASAINYEQYF. The CDR3 DNA reads TGCGCCAGCAGCTTGCTAGCTTCAGCGATTAACTACGAGCAGTACTTC.

The V and J genes are TRBV9 and TRBJ1-1; TRBD1 is a possible D gene (6 bases). This CDR3 has 14 residues. Germline-derived CDR1 and CDR2 are SGDLS and YYNGEE. Deletions cut 4 bases from V and 3 bases from J, with 13 bases between. The CDR3 loop reads CASSPGPGDTEAFF. The CDR3 DNA follows: TGTGCCAGCAGCCCCGGTCCAGGGGACACTGAAGCTTTCTTT.

The rearrangement links TRBV23-1 to TRBJ1-2; D is ambiguous. TRBV23-1 belongs to the ORF category, with a function that is uncertain. The V gene lost 4 bases and the J gene lost 1 base, with 7 bases spanning the gap. This CDR3 is 13 amino acids long. CDR3 region: CASSRAGNYGYTF. The CDR3 nucleotides are TGCGCCAGCAGTCGGGCAGGTAACTATGGCTACACCTTC.

J is TRBJ2-5 and V is TRBV12-3 or TRBV12-4, with a possible D match to TRBD2 (6 bases). The CDR3 is made up of 13 amino acids. Between the trimmed V and J ends, which lost 5 bases and 6 bases, there was a span of 13 bases. The CDR3 DNA reads as TGTGCCAGCAGTGCTACTAGCTCCAAGACCCAGTACTTC. Its translation: CASSATSSKTQYF.

This chain connects TRBV19 to TRBJ1-4; 11 bases match TRBD1. Germline CDR1 is LNHDA and CDR2 is SQIVND (reference sequence). The J segment lost 0 bases and the V segment lost 7 bases, leaving 4 bases of the junction unmatched. The CDR3 runs 16 residues. Here the CDR3 DNA reads TGTGCCAGTAAAAGGACAGGGGGCGCAACTAATGAAAAACTGTTTTTT. Protein sequence: CASKRTGGATNEKLFF. Together with reference TRBV19 and TRBJ1-4, the CDR3 gives the full variable domain: DGGITQSPKYLFRKEGQNVTLSCEQNLNHDAMYWYRQDPGQGLRLIYYSQIVNDFQKGDIAEGYSVSREKKESFPLTVTSAQKNPTAFYLCASKRTGGATNEKLFFGSGTQLSVL.

This chain links TRBV9 with TRBJ1-6; no clear D. Germline CDR1 is SGDLS and CDR2 is YYNGEE. This CDR3 contains 20 residues. V lost 0 bases to trimming and J lost 0 bases, with 19 bases between them. CDR3 residues: CASSVESRIKIYSYNSPLHF. In nucleotides, the CDR3 is TGTGCCAGCAGCGTAGAGTCCAGGATTAAGATCTACTCCTATAATTCACCCCTCCACTTT. Full variable domain (outside the CDR3, taken from reference TRBV9 and TRBJ1-6): DSGVTQTPKHLITATGQRVTLRCSPRSGDLSVYWYQQSLDQGLQFLIQYYNGEERAKGNILERFSAQQFPDLHSELNLSSLELGDSALYFCASSVESRIKIYSYNSPLHFGNGTRLTVT.

The chain links TRBV15 to TRBJ2-1; 10 positions match TRBD1. The CDR3 has 13 amino acids. The V gene end was trimmed by 1 base and the J gene end by 14 bases; junction bases not matched to a gene: 5. Germline V gene data show CDR1 as LNHNV and CDR2 as YYDKDF (reference sequence). The CDR3 nucleotides read TGTGCCACCAGCAGAGTAACCGGGACAGGGGAGTTCTTC. Translated: CATSRVTGTGEFF.

This clone was seen just once. The rearrangement joins TRBV13 to TRBJ2-5; the match to TRBD1 covers 7 bases. CDR1 PRHDT and CDR2 FYEKMQ come from the germline V gene (reference sequence). V dropped 5 bases and J dropped 1; count of bases not matched to a gene: 7. This CDR3 contains 15 residues. CDR3 sequence reads: CASSKTGQPQETQYF. CDR3 in DNA: TGTGCCAGCAGCAAAACGGGACAGCCCCAAGAGACCCAGTACTTC.

This clone occurred a few times. The rearrangement joins TRBV19 to TRBJ1-1; a possible D gene is TRBD1 (5 bases). Trimming stripped 5 bases from V and 5 bases from J, with 15 bases between. The CDR3 extends over 14 amino acids. Looked up from germline, CDR1 is LNHDA and CDR2 is SQIVND (reference sequence). The CDR3 is CASSVQAARTEAFF. CDR3 nucleotides: TGTGCCAGTAGTGTACAGGCGGCGCGGACTGAAGCTTTCTTT.

The chain recombines TRBV5-4 with TRBJ2-7; D possibly uses TRBD1 or TRBD2 (5 bases each). The germline V and J ends were trimmed by 4 bases and 6 bases, with 14 bases remaining between them. From germline, CDR1 is SGHNT and CDR2 YYREEE (reference sequence). The CDR3 consists of 13 residues. CDR3 bases: TGTGCCAGCAGCAGGGTGGGACCGACCGAGCAGTACTTC. Protein product: CASSRVGPTEQYF.

The chain couples TRBV30 to TRBJ1-3, with TRBD1 as a possible D gene (6 bases). Germline CDR1 and CDR2: GTSNPN and SVGIG (reference sequence). V gave up 0 bases and J gave up 3 bases, with 12 bases separating them. This CDR3 contains 15 residues. This CDR3 is CAWSVGGIVGNTIYF. The CDR3 nucleotides read TGTGCCTGGAGTGTAGGGGGTATCGTTGGAAACACCATATATTTT. The entire variable domain, with the rest obtained from reference TRBV30 and TRBJ1-3, is as follows: SQTIHQWPATLVQPVGSPLSLECTVEGTSNPNLYWYRQAAGRGLQLLFYSVGIGQISSEVPQNLSASRPQDRQFILSSKKLLLSDSGFYLCAWSVGGIVGNTIYFGEGSWLTVV.

The chain recombines TRBV6-6 with TRBJ2-5; 7 nucleotides agree with TRBD2. The CDR3 length is 17 residues. The trim removed 5 bases at V and 5 bases at J, leaving 17 bases unmatched. Per germline, CDR1 MNHNY and CDR2 SVGAGI (reference sequence). CDR3 nucleotides: TGTGCCAGCAGTCATCGATACACCTGGGGGAGGGAGGAGACCCAGTACTTC. Protein product: CASSHRYTWGREETQYF.

The rearrangement links TRBV11-2 to TRBJ1-5; D remains ambiguous. Per the germline V gene, CDR1 is SGHAT and CDR2 is FQNNGV. Trimming removed 3 bases at V and 3 bases at J, with 6 bases between. The length of the CDR3 is 13 residues. The CDR3 bases are TGTGCCAGCAGCTTGGAACACAATCAGCCCCAGCATTTT. Protein sequence: CASSLEHNQPQHF. The whole variable domain, remainder taken from reference TRBV11-2 and TRBJ1-5, is EAGVAQSPRYKIIEKRQSVAFWCNPISGHATLYWYQQILGQGPKLLIQFQNNGVVDDSQLPKDRFSAERLKGVDSTLKIQPAKLEDSAVYLCASSLEHNQPQHFGDGTRLSIL.